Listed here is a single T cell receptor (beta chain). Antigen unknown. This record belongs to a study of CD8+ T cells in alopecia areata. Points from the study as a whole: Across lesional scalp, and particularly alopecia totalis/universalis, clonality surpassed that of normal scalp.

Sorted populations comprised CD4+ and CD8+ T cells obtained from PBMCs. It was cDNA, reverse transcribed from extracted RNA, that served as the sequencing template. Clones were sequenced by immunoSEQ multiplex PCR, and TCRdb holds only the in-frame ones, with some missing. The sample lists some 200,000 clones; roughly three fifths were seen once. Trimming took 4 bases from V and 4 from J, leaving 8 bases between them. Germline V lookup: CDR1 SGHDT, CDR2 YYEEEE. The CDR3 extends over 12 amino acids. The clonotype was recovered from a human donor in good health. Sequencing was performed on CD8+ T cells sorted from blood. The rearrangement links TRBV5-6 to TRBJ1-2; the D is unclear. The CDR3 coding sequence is TGTGCCAGCAGCCCTGACCTCTATGGCTACACCTTC. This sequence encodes CASSPDLYGYTF. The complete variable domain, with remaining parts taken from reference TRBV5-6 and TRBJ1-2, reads DAGVTQSPTHLIKTRGQQVTLRCSPKSGHDTVSWYQQALGQGPQFIFQYYEEEERQRGNFPDRFSGHQFPNYSSELNVNALLLGDSALYLCASSPDLYGYTFGSGTRLTVV.